The 2 T cell receptor beta chains presented below share a single source sample, sequenced in a study of technical replicates of blood from a few donors. The assay was immunoSEQ multiplex PCR, and TCRdb's table has in-frame clones only and misses some. The repertoire holds some 78,000 clones, with 85% to 95% as singletons. The specimen was T cells isolated from PBMCs. These receptors all stem from a human donor in good health.

J is TRBJ1-2 and V is TRBV28; TRBD1 aligns across 8 bases. The length of the CDR3 is 16 residues. The V and J ends lost 1 base and 4 bases, in that order; junction bases with no gene match: 8. In germline, CDR1 is MDHEN, CDR2 SYDVKM. The CDR3 loop reads CASSLLRGQGGYGYTF. The DNA of the CDR3 is TGTGCCAGCAGTTTATTACGAGGACAGGGAGGCTATGGCTACACCTTC.

The chain recombines TRBV11-2 with TRBJ2-7, with D perhaps TRBD2 (6 bases). The V end was cut by 3 bases, the J end by 3 bases, with 15 bases between. Germline V gene data show CDR1 as SGHAT and CDR2 as FQNNGV. The CDR3 consists of 15 residues. The CDR3 DNA reads as TGTGCCAGCAGCTTGGGGTCGGAGGGTTACTACGAGCAGTACTTC. Its translation is CASSLGSEGYYEQYF.